Listed below are T cell receptor beta chains from one sample, sequenced in a study of identical twins. TCRdb fed the 5' RACE reads into MiXCR, producing one record per CDR3 protein. The sample carries about 390,000 distinct CDR3 sequences, approximately 8.8% recorded once. The sequenced material came from naive T cells sorted from blood. The receptors come from a woman aged 45-65 years in good health. Both conserved end residues are part of each CDR3. D genes are given only for firm matches. Some rows mark clone size as missing; the rest say once, few, many or name a class of expanded clone.

D: -
length: 12
J: TRBJ2-5
V: TRBV20-1
size: few
CDR3: CSASGWQETQYF
DNA: TGCAGTGCTAGTGGGTGGCAAGAGACCCAGTACTTC

D: -
length: 13
J: TRBJ1-2
V: TRBV12-2
size: many
CDR3: CASRRTPNYGYTF
DNA: TGTGCAAGTCGCCGGACACCTAACTATGGCTACACCTTC

D: TRBD1
length: 15
J: TRBJ1-4
V: TRBV12-3/TRBV12-4
size: -
CDR3: CASSPPGQPNEKLFF
DNA: TGTGCCAGCAGTCCGCCGGGACAGCCGAATGAAAAACTGTTTTTT

D: TRBD2
length: 16
J: TRBJ2-6
V: TRBV29-1
size: -
CDR3: CSVELAGVSGANVLTF
DNA: TGCAGCGTTGAATTAGCGGGAGTATCAGGGGCCAACGTCCTGACTTTC

D: -
length: 17
J: TRBJ1-1
V: TRBV4-2
size: -
CDR3: CASSQETFSVGDTEAFF
DNA: TGTGCCAGCAGCCAAGAAACCTTCTCGGTGGGGGACACTGAAGCTTTCTTT

D: -
length: 14
J: TRBJ2-2
V: TRBV9
size: many
CDR3: CASSVHQNTGELFF
DNA: TGTGCCAGCAGCGTACACCAGAACACCGGGGAGCTGTTTTTT

D: -
length: 13
J: TRBJ2-5
V: TRBV10-3
size: many
CDR3: CAIRPPWQETQYF
DNA: TGTGCCATCCGCCCCCCTTGGCAAGAGACCCAGTACTTC

D: -
length: 12
J: TRBJ1-1
V: TRBV7-9
size: many
CDR3: CASSLISGFAFF
DNA: TGTGCCAGCAGCTTAATCTCGGGGTTTGCTTTCTTT

D: TRBD2
length: 16
J: TRBJ2-1
V: TRBV7-8
size: few
CDR3: CASSLRREGPHNEQFF
DNA: TGTGCCAGCAGCTTACGGCGGGAGGGCCCCCACAATGAGCAGTTCTTC

D: -
length: 13
J: TRBJ2-4
V: TRBV11-3
size: many
CDR3: CASEGLAKNIQYF
DNA: TGTGCCAGCGAGGGGTTAGCCAAAAACATTCAGTACTTC

D: TRBD2
length: 13
J: TRBJ2-7
V: TRBV5-1
size: many
CDR3: CASSTAGAYEQYF
DNA: TGCGCCAGCAGCACCGCGGGGGCCTACGAGCAGTACTTC

D: TRBD2
length: 14
J: TRBJ2-7
V: TRBV6-1
size: -
CDR3: CASSRRRERDEQYF
DNA: TGTGCCAGCAGCCGGAGGCGGGAGAGGGACGAGCAGTACTTC

D: TRBD1
length: 13
J: TRBJ1-1
V: TRBV18
size: -
CDR3: CASLMGQDTEAFF
DNA: TGTGCCAGCCTCATGGGACAGGACACTGAAGCTTTCTTT

D: TRBD2
length: 14
J: TRBJ2-7
V: TRBV10-3
size: many
CDR3: CAISELAGGYEQYF
DNA: TGTGCCATCAGTGAACTAGCGGGGGGTTACGAGCAGTACTTC

D: -
length: 13
J: TRBJ2-7
V: TRBV21-1
size: -
CDR3: CASSPETWCEQYF
DNA: TGTGCCAGCAGTCCCGAGACATGGTGCGAGCAGTACTTC

D: TRBD2
length: 17
J: TRBJ2-2
V: TRBV28
size: few
CDR3: CASSLRTSGAFTGELFF
DNA: TGTGCCAGCAGTTTGAGGACTAGCGGAGCCTTCACCGGGGAGCTGTTTTTT

D: TRBD1
length: 14
J: TRBJ2-1
V: TRBV5-1
size: -
CDR3: CASSTGTGFDEQFF
DNA: TGCGCCAGCAGTACCGGGACAGGGTTCGATGAGCAGTTCTTC

D: TRBD2
length: 21
J: TRBJ2-5
V: TRBV5-1
size: -
CDR3: CASNGIGLAGGTSLRSETQYF
DNA: TGCGCCAGCAATGGCATCGGACTAGCGGGAGGAACATCCCTAAGGTCAGAGACCCAGTACTTC

D: -
length: 16
J: TRBJ2-7
V: TRBV9
size: -
CDR3: CASSPRDRPSSYEQYF
DNA: TGTGCCAGCAGCCCCCGGGATCGACCTTCCTCCTACGAGCAGTACTTC

D: -
length: 15
J: TRBJ2-2
V: TRBV12-3/TRBV12-4
size: -
CDR3: CASSLDSSGPGELFF
DNA: TGTGCCAGCAGTTTAGATTCCAGTGGCCCCGGGGAGCTGTTTTTT

D: TRBD1
length: 15
J: TRBJ1-5
V: TRBV5-6
size: many
CDR3: CASSLAGGLNQPQHF
DNA: TGTGCCAGCAGCTTGGCAGGGGGCCTAAATCAGCCCCAGCATTTT

D: TRBD2
length: 16
J: TRBJ2-7
V: TRBV20-1
size: few
CDR3: CSAPGLAGGPSYEQYF
DNA: TGCAGTGCCCCGGGACTAGCGGGAGGGCCGTCTTACGAGCAGTACTTC

D: TRBD2
length: 17
J: TRBJ2-3
V: TRBV13
size: -
CDR3: CASSGGTSGRGPDTQYF
DNA: TGTGCCAGCAGCGGCGGGACTAGCGGGAGAGGGCCAGATACGCAGTATTTT

D: -
length: 13
J: TRBJ2-1
V: TRBV4-2
size: -
CDR3: CASSHPGTGEQFF
DNA: TGTGCCAGCAGCCACCCCGGGACTGGGGAGCAGTTCTTC

D: -
length: 15
J: TRBJ2-3
V: TRBV5-1
size: -
CDR3: CASSFRGFGGYTQYF
DNA: TGCGCCAGCAGCTTTAGGGGCTTCGGTGGTTATACGCAGTATTTT

D: TRBD2
length: 15
J: TRBJ2-1
V: TRBV6-2/TRBV6-3
size: few
CDR3: CASSLGLAGGLEQFF
DNA: TGTGCCAGCAGTCTCGGGCTAGCGGGAGGGCTTGAGCAGTTCTTC

D: TRBD1
length: 17
J: TRBJ1-1
V: TRBV7-9
size: -
CDR3: CASSLRKPGQVGTEAFF
DNA: TGTGCCAGCAGCTTAAGGAAGCCGGGACAGGTGGGCACTGAAGCTTTCTTT

D: -
length: 16
J: TRBJ2-3
V: TRBV2
size: -
CDR3: CASSSGRAPVTDTQYF
DNA: TGTGCCAGCAGCTCCGGAAGGGCTCCGGTCACAGATACGCAGTATTTT

D: TRBD2
length: 16
J: TRBJ2-4
V: TRBV4-1
size: -
CDR3: CASSQDPSGRSVIQYF
DNA: TGCGCCAGCAGCCAAGACCCTAGCGGGAGGTCCGTCATTCAGTACTTC

D: TRBD1
length: 15
J: TRBJ2-1
V: TRBV5-8
size: -
CDR3: CASSPGQRPSIWQFF
DNA: TGTGCCAGCAGCCCGGGACAGCGTCCCTCTATTTGGCAGTTCTTC

D: -
length: 17
J: TRBJ1-6
V: TRBV12-3/TRBV12-4
size: -
CDR3: CASSPGGGSSYNSPLHF
DNA: TGTGCCAGCAGTCCAGGTGGGGGAAGCTCCTATAATTCACCCCTCCACTTT

D: -
length: 15
J: TRBJ2-7
V: TRBV5-1
size: few
CDR3: CASSSRGVLGEEQYF
DNA: TGCGCCAGCAGCTCCCGTGGAGTCCTAGGTGAGGAGCAGTACTTC

D: -
length: 12
J: TRBJ2-3
V: TRBV29-1
size: -
CDR3: CSAGLHTDTQYF
DNA: TGCAGCGCCGGACTTCACACAGATACGCAGTATTTT

D: -
length: 14
J: TRBJ2-5
V: TRBV5-1
size: -
CDR3: CASSLGLVAETQYF
DNA: TGCGCCAGCAGCTTGGGTCTAGTGGCCGAGACCCAGTACTTC

D: -
length: 14
J: TRBJ1-1
V: TRBV5-1
size: many
CDR3: CASSLEDSGARAFF
DNA: TGCGCCAGCAGCTTGGAGGACTCCGGGGCACGAGCTTTCTTT

D: TRBD1
length: 17
J: TRBJ1-2
V: TRBV7-2
size: few
CDR3: CASSLGGRGTGGFGYTF
DNA: TGTGCCAGCAGCTTAGGTGGCAGGGGGACAGGGGGCTTTGGCTACACCTTC

D: TRBD2
length: 17
J: TRBJ2-2
V: TRBV14
size: few
CDR3: CASSLRGSGRVTGELFF
DNA: TGTGCCAGCAGCCTAAGAGGTAGCGGGAGAGTTACCGGGGAGCTGTTTTTT

D: TRBD2
length: 12
J: TRBJ2-3
V: TRBV29-1
size: few
CDR3: CSVGLAADTQYF
DNA: TGCAGCGTTGGACTAGCGGCAGATACGCAGTATTTT

D: TRBD1
length: 13
J: TRBJ1-2
V: TRBV5-5
size: many
CDR3: CASSSGTGDGYTF
DNA: TGTGCCAGCAGCTCCGGGACAGGGGATGGCTACACCTTC

D: -
length: 15
J: TRBJ2-2
V: TRBV9
size: few
CDR3: CASSPIVSNTGELFF
DNA: TGTGCCAGCAGCCCAATAGTTTCGAACACCGGGGAGCTGTTTTTT

D: -
length: 14
J: TRBJ2-5
V: TRBV13
size: -
CDR3: CASSSRGPQETQYF
DNA: TGTGCCAGCAGCTCAAGAGGGCCCCAAGAGACCCAGTACTTC

D: -
length: 12
J: TRBJ2-3
V: TRBV7-8
size: -
CDR3: CASNDNTDTQYF
DNA: TGTGCCAGCAACGATAACACAGATACGCAGTATTTT

D: TRBD1
length: 15
J: TRBJ2-7
V: TRBV6-1
size: many
CDR3: CASTGTAPRNYEQYF
DNA: TGTGCCAGCACCGGGACAGCGCCCAGGAACTACGAGCAGTACTTC

D: -
length: 18
J: TRBJ2-3
V: TRBV27
size: many
CDR3: CASSSGGPSGTSTDTQYF
DNA: TGTGCCAGCAGCTCAGGGGGGCCCAGCGGGACGAGCACAGATACGCAGTATTTT

D: TRBD1
length: 14
J: TRBJ2-3
V: TRBV5-1
size: few
CDR3: CASSSDRVADTQYF
DNA: TGCGCCAGCAGCTCAGACAGGGTGGCAGATACGCAGTATTTT

D: -
length: 12
J: TRBJ2-4
V: TRBV27
size: many
CDR3: CASSEGENIQYF
DNA: TGTGCCAGCAGCGAGGGAGAAAACATTCAGTACTTC

D: -
length: 13
J: TRBJ1-2
V: TRBV5-1
size: -
CDR3: CASSLAARYGYTF
DNA: TGCGCCAGCAGCTTGGCCGCCCGCTATGGCTACACCTTC

D: -
length: 15
J: TRBJ2-1
V: TRBV2
size: -
CDR3: CASSEELALTNEQFF
DNA: TGTGCCAGCAGTGAGGAGCTAGCCCTCACCAATGAGCAGTTCTTC

D: -
length: 12
J: TRBJ2-1
V: TRBV11-2
size: -
CDR3: CASTDSFREQFF
DNA: TGTGCCAGCACCGACAGTTTTCGTGAGCAGTTCTTC

D: -
length: 14
J: TRBJ1-4
V: TRBV20-1
size: many
CDR3: CSATRDATNEKLFF
DNA: TGCAGTGCCACGAGGGATGCAACTAATGAAAAACTGTTTTTT

D: -
length: 11
J: TRBJ2-3
V: TRBV12-3/TRBV12-4
size: -
CDR3: CASRALDTQYF
DNA: TGTGCCAGCCGTGCACTTGATACGCAGTATTTT

D: TRBD2
length: 16
J: TRBJ2-3
V: TRBV7-9
size: -
CDR3: CASSLIAGTSTDTQYF
DNA: TGTGCCAGCAGCTTAATAGCGGGAACGAGCACAGATACGCAGTATTTT

D: TRBD2
length: 15
J: TRBJ2-1
V: TRBV7-3
size: -
CDR3: CASSLSRGGRDEQFF
DNA: TGTGCCAGCAGCTTAAGTCGGGGGGGGCGCGATGAGCAGTTCTTC

D: -
length: 14
J: TRBJ2-7
V: TRBV29-1
size: -
CDR3: CSVERWVRLYEQYF
DNA: TGCAGCGTTGAGAGGTGGGTCAGACTCTACGAGCAGTACTTC

D: TRBD2
length: 12
J: TRBJ2-1
V: TRBV29-1
size: many
CDR3: CSVAETSYEQFF
DNA: TGCAGCGTTGCTGAGACTAGCTATGAGCAGTTCTTC